This TCR beta chain appears in the sequencing data of a study of blood T cells in healthy people across ages. The junction had 2 bases not matched to a gene; V was cut back by 3 bases and J by 5 bases. The V gene's germline CDR1 is SGHRS and CDR2 YFSETQ. The length of the CDR3 is 14 residues. Sample-barcoded 5' priming and a J-beta primer mix drove a second PCR of 7 to 11 cycles. TCRdb reanalysed the 5' RACE reads using MiXCR and keeps one entry per CDR3 protein. This sample yields 920,000 or so distinct CDR3 sequences, of which over 35% are seen a single time; 15% to 20% belongs to the top ten. Aged roughly 6 to 95, donors were systemically healthy Caucasians from Russia.

V usage is TRBV5-1 and J usage is TRBJ1-4; 9 bases are shared with TRBD1. The receptor was isolated from an older woman in good health. Source material: blood. The CDR3 loop reads CASSSGQGNEKLFF. The DNA of the CDR3 is TGCGCCAGCAGCTCGGGACAGGGAAATGAAAAACTGTTTTTT.